These T cell receptor beta chains were read from a single sample in a study of response to subunit inactivated influenza vaccine. Each CDR3 protein is one row after TCRdb ran MiXCR on the RT-PCR reads. The data show around 600,000 distinct CDR3 sequences, with roughly 10% seen just once and about 10% held by the top ten. These data were likewise used in another study, on T cells expressing NK-cell markers.

The sequencing here drew on PBMCs from blood, taken on the day of vaccination. Receptor source: a man between 45 and 60 years old who received an inactivated influenza vaccine. Both conserved end residues are part of each CDR3. A D gene is named only where the DNA matches it firmly. Part of the rows lack a size; the others show once, few, many or a class for expanded clones.

J	size	V	D	DNA	CDR3
TRBJ2-2	few	TRBV5-1	-	TGCGCCAGCAGCCATTATCAGGGAATCGAGAACACCGGGGAGCTGTTTTTT	CASSHYQGIENTGELFF
TRBJ1-1	few	TRBV9	-	TGTGCCAGCAGCCTTAGTGGATACAAGTCGACTGAAGCTTTCTTT	CASSLSGYKSTEAFF
TRBJ2-7	few	TRBV6-5	-	TGTGCCAGCAGTTACTCTGGGACATTTTCCGAGCAGTACTTC	CASSYSGTFSEQYF
TRBJ2-2	few	TRBV5-4	TRBD2	TGTGCCAGCAGCTTGGAGGCGGGAGAGGTCGGGGAGCTGTTTTTT	CASSLEAGEVGELFF
TRBJ2-1	many	TRBV20-1	-	TGCAGTGCTAGACGAGCGGACTCCTACAATGAGCAGTTCTTC	CSARRADSYNEQFF
TRBJ2-1	few	TRBV5-1	TRBD2	TGCGCCAGCAGCAGTCCCGGGACTAGTAACACAATGAGTGAGCAGTTCTTC	CASSSPGTSNTMSEQFF
TRBJ2-7	few	TRBV7-3	TRBD2	TGTGCCAGCAGCTTATTCTTTAACTGCGGGAGGGTCTACGAGCAGTACTTC	CASSLFFNCGRVYEQYF
TRBJ2-7	-	TRBV5-1	-	TGCGCCAGCCAACCCGTGGAGGGGCACTACGAGCAGTACTTC	CASQPVEGHYEQYF
TRBJ1-1	-	TRBV6-5	TRBD1	TGTGCCAGCAGTTACCGGGGACAGGGCTACACTGAAGCTTTCTTT	CASSYRGQGYTEAFF
TRBJ2-5	few	TRBV24-1	-	TGTGCCACCAGTGATCCCTCCCCTGAGAGCCAAGAGACCCAGTACTTC	CATSDPSPESQETQYF
TRBJ2-7	many	TRBV25-1	TRBD2	TGTGCCAGCAGGTCCGGGGGGAGCTACGAGCAGTACTTC	CASRSGGSYEQYF
TRBJ2-3	many	TRBV12-3/TRBV12-4	-	TGTGCCAGCAGTTTGGGGGCAGGACCCACAGATACGCAGTATTTT	CASSLGAGPTDTQYF
TRBJ2-1	-	TRBV5-6	TRBD2	TGTGCCAGCAGCTTGGGGGGACTAGCGGGGGAGCTAACCTACAATGAGCAGTTCTTC	CASSLGGLAGELTYNEQFF
TRBJ1-1	few	TRBV6-1	TRBD1	TGTGCCAGCAGGACAGGGTCTTTGTATTCAGCTTTCTTT	CASRTGSLYSAFF
TRBJ2-7	few	TRBV20-1	TRBD2	TGCAGCGCCGGGCCCGGCGGGAGGTTCTACGAGCAGTACTTC	CSAGPGGRFYEQYF
TRBJ2-7	few	TRBV6-1	-	TGTGCCAGCTCTCAGTCCCACTCCTACGAGCAGTACTTC	CASSQSHSYEQYF
TRBJ2-5	few	TRBV3-1	TRBD2	TGTGCCAGCAGCTCCGGGACTAGCGCTTCGCTACGGTACTTC	CASSSGTSASLRYF
TRBJ1-1	-	TRBV4-3	-	TGCGCCAGCAGCCAAGACCCCCGACAGGACACTGAAGCTTTCTTT	CASSQDPRQDTEAFF
TRBJ2-4	-	TRBV7-2	-	TGTGCCAGCAGCCCTTCCCCGGGTTTTTTGTCGTACTTC	CASSPSPGFLSYF
TRBJ2-7	few	TRBV5-1	TRBD2	TGCGCCAGCAGCCCGTTCGGACTAGCGGGAGTGGGTGAGCAGTACTTC	CASSPFGLAGVGEQYF
TRBJ2-2	few	TRBV20-1	-	TGCAGTGCTAGAGTCAGGTGGGGGTTGAGGAACACCGGGGAGCTGTTTTTT	CSARVRWGLRNTGELFF
TRBJ2-1	few	TRBV20-1	TRBD1	TGCAGTGCTGGGACAGGGAACTATGAGCAGTTCTTC	CSAGTGNYEQFF
TRBJ2-7	few	TRBV20-1	-	TGCAGTGCTATTCGGGTTAGCGGCTCCTACGAGCAGTACTTC	CSAIRVSGSYEQYF
TRBJ2-1	few	TRBV5-1	-	TGCGCCAGCAGCGGAGGACAGCTTCCCTACAATGAGCAGTTCTTC	CASSGGQLPYNEQFF
TRBJ2-1	-	TRBV9	-	TGTGCCAGCAGCGTAGAGGGGGGGTACAATGAGCAGTTATTC	CASSVEGGYNEQLF
TRBJ2-2	few	TRBV4-3	-	TGCGCCAGCAGCCAAGATGGCTGGACCCTGGGCACCGGGGAGCTGTTTTTT	CASSQDGWTLGTGELFF
TRBJ2-7	few	TRBV5-7	-	TGTGCCAGCAGCTCCCGGGTTATGGCCTCCGGCGAGCAGTACTTC	CASSSRVMASGEQYF
TRBJ2-1	-	TRBV5-5	-	TGTGCCAGCAGCACTAGGTACAATGAGCAGTTCTTC	CASSTRYNEQFF
TRBJ2-2	few	TRBV12-3/TRBV12-4	-	TGTGCCAGCAGCCGCTCCCCCGGGACTCGTATAACCGGGGAGCTGTTTTTT	CASSRSPGTRITGELFF
TRBJ1-2	few	TRBV18	TRBD1	TGTGCCAGCTCATCAGGGGGCAGTGGCTATGGCTACACCTTC	CASSSGGSGYGYTF
TRBJ1-5	many	TRBV12-3/TRBV12-4	-	TGTGCCAGCAGTTTGGGTGGTTTTCAGCCCCAGCATTTT	CASSLGGFQPQHF
TRBJ2-1	-	TRBV5-1	-	TGCGCCAGCAGCCCCCGAATGGTCAATGAGCAGTTCTTC	CASSPRMVNEQFF
TRBJ1-2	-	TRBV7-9	-	TGTGCCAGCAGCTTTGACGTTAACTATGGCTACACCTTC	CASSFDVNYGYTF
TRBJ1-1	-	TRBV4-3	-	TGCGCCAGCAGCCAAGATTATGGGACTGAAGCTTTCTTT	CASSQDYGTEAFF
TRBJ2-7	-	TRBV6-1	TRBD2	TGTGCCAGCAGCCGCAGGACTAGCGTCGGCCACGAGCAGTACTTC	CASSRRTSVGHEQYF
TRBJ2-1	-	TRBV6-2/TRBV6-3	TRBD2	TGTGCCAGCATGGCCAGCGGGAGGGCCAACAACAATGAGCAGTTCTTC	CASMASGRANNNEQFF
TRBJ2-5	few	TRBV5-1	TRBD1	TGCGCCAGCAGCGTTGGACAGGGGATGAAGACCCAGTACTTC	CASSVGQGMKTQYF
TRBJ2-5	few	TRBV5-1	-	TGCGCCAGCAGCTTAGACACCGGGAAACAAGAGACCCAGTACTTC	CASSLDTGKQETQYF
TRBJ2-4	-	TRBV19	TRBD1	TGTGCCAGTAGGAGACAGGGAGATGACATTCAGTACTTC	CASRRQGDDIQYF
TRBJ2-5	many	TRBV10-3	TRBD1	TGTGCCATCAGTACGGGACAGGGCGTCGTAGAGACCCAGTACTTC	CAISTGQGVVETQYF
TRBJ2-2	-	TRBV7-9	-	TGTGCCAGCAGCTTTCAGACTCGCTCCGGGGAGCTGTTTTTT	CASSFQTRSGELFF
TRBJ1-1	-	TRBV7-9	-	TGTGCCAGCAGCTTAGTAGTGTCCGATGAGAACACTGAAGCTTTCTTT	CASSLVVSDENTEAFF
TRBJ2-1	many	TRBV7-9	-	TGTGCCAGCAGCGAATTGAACAATGAGCAGTTCTTC	CASSELNNEQFF
TRBJ2-5	few	TRBV12-3/TRBV12-4	-	TGTGCCAGCAGCAAAGGACTAATTAAACAAGAGACCCAGTACTTC	CASSKGLIKQETQYF
TRBJ2-7	-	TRBV27	-	TGTGCCAGCAGTATTAGCGGTCCCTACGAGCAGTACTTC	CASSISGPYEQYF
TRBJ1-5	-	TRBV28	-	TGTGCCAGCAGTCCCTGGGCCCTGCAGTCCCAGCATTTT	CASSPWALQSQHF
TRBJ2-3	few	TRBV6-5	-	TGTGCCAGCAGTTACTCGATTACGGCGACCCTCACAGATACGCAGTATTTT	CASSYSITATLTDTQYF
TRBJ2-6	-	TRBV10-2	TRBD1	TGCGCCAGCACTGACAGGGCTGGGGCCAACGTCCTGACTTTC	CASTDRAGANVLTF
TRBJ2-3	many	TRBV15	TRBD2	TGTGCCACCAGCGCCCTCCCACTAGCGCGGGGTGTTGATACGCAGTATTTT	CATSALPLARGVDTQYF
TRBJ1-2	few	TRBV4-1	-	TGCGCCAGCAGCCAAGGCTACCGGGGGGACTATGGCTACACCTTC	CASSQGYRGDYGYTF